Given below is one TCR beta chain in context. Its antigen is currently unknown. This entry belongs to a study of identical twins. Only healthy Caucasians were enrolled as donors. General observations from the study: Beta clonotypes that were abundant in cord blood contained fewer insertions, a pattern absent from memory repertoires. The study found excess low generation probability among twin-shared out-of-frame alpha sequences. Models predicted too little out-of-frame TCR alpha sharing in monozygotic twins.

TCRdb recomputed calls from the 5' RACE reads with MiXCR, one row per CDR3 protein. The sample holds about 1.7 million distinct CDR3 sequences, around 29% seen once. The CDR3 is made up of 17 amino acids. This clonotype was sampled from a newborn girl in good health. The chain is built from TRBV21-1 and TRBJ1-1; the DNA was not used to check the table's D call, TRBD1. TRBV21-1 is tagged as a pseudogene. Sequencing was carried out using cord blood. CDR3 sequence: CASSKVGRGLLSTEAFF. In DNA form, the CDR3 reads TGTGCCAGCAGCAAAGTGGGTAGGGGGTTATTAAGCACTGAAGCTTTCTTT.